What follows are 14 T cell receptor beta chains derived from one specimen sequenced in a study of Ad26.COV2.S vaccination and SARS-CoV-2 variants. Documented treatment: approximately 18 received Ad26.COV2.S at low or high dose, single or two shots; roughly 5 received placebo; per-sample allocation not given. It was on day 63 after the first vaccine or placebo injection that samples were taken. Here immunoSEQ multiplex PCR was the method, and the copy in TCRdb shows in-frame clones only, minus some. The repertoire has around 300,000 clones, around 89% of them found once; the top ten carry just under 5%. The starting material was peripheral blood, obtained in a trial of Ad26.COV2.S vaccine versus placebo. The receptors stem from a person between 18 and 65 years old who received the Ad26.COV2.S COVID-19 vaccine or a placebo.

The chain has TRBV5-5 and TRBJ1-2; 7 bases are shared with TRBD1. From germline, CDR1 is SGHKS and CDR2 YYEKEE (reference sequence). The CDR3 sequence is 13 residues long. Losses at the gene ends were 2 bases for V and 11 bases for J; bases not matched to a gene: 9. CDR3 in amino acids: CASSFEGAEGYTF. The CDR3 nucleotides read TGTGCCAGCAGCTTTGAGGGGGCGGAGGGGTACACCTTC.

This clone showed up just once. The chain combines TRBV3-1 (or the pseudogene TRBV3-2) with TRBJ1-2; D perhaps matches TRBD1 (6 bases). The CDR3 runs 15 residues. The germline V and J ends were trimmed by 7 bases and 2 bases, with 17 bases remaining between them. The V gene's germline CDR1 is LGHDT and CDR2 YNNKEL (reference sequence). This chain's CDR3 is CASTPSGTKNYGYTF. The CDR3 DNA reads as TGTGCCAGCACCCCCTCGGGGACAAAAAACTATGGCTACACCTTC.

This clone was seen only a few times. J is TRBJ1-2 and V is TRBV5-6; possible D gene TRBD1, 5 bases. V was shortened by 4 bases and J by 1 base, with 17 bases between the two germline ends. Germline V gene data show CDR1 as SGHDT and CDR2 as YYEEEE. The CDR3 covers 16 residues. The CDR3, as DNA: TGTGCCAGCAGCCCTATTACGACAGCATATAACTATGGCTACACCTTC. Protein: CASSPITTAYNYGYTF. Full variable domain (remainder filled in from reference TRBV5-6 and TRBJ1-2): DAGVTQSPTHLIKTRGQQVTLRCSPKSGHDTVSWYQQALGQGPQFIFQYYEEEERQRGNFPDRFSGHQFPNYSSELNVNALLLGDSALYLCASSPITTAYNYGYTFGSGTRLTVV.

This clone was observed a handful of times. This chain joins TRBV13 and TRBJ1-5; D might be TRBD1 (6 bases). Germline V gene data show CDR1 as PRHDT and CDR2 as FYEKMQ (reference sequence). This CDR3 spans 14 amino acids. The ends were cut back, 3 bases at V and 4 bases at J, with 10 bases in the middle. The DNA of the CDR3 is TGTGCCAGCAGCTTCGGGACACCGAATCAGCCCCAGCATTTT. Its protein product is CASSFGTPNQPQHF.

The J gene is TRBJ1-2, the V gene TRBV6-1, with D perhaps matching TRBD1 (5 bases). The V end lost 2 bases, the J end lost 3 bases, and 13 bases lay between the germline ends. Germline-derived CDR1 and CDR2 are MNHNS and SASEGT. The CDR3 spans 15 residues. CDR3 sequence: CASSETWQGDYGYTF. The CDR3 DNA sequence: TGTGCCAGCAGTGAAACTTGGCAGGGAGACTATGGCTACACCTTC.

The chain couples TRBV5-1 to TRBJ2-7; D not certain. With 2 bases removed from V and 5 bases from J, the gap between germline ends came to 11 bases. The CDR3 sequence is 13 residues long. The germline V gene encodes CDR1 SGHRS and CDR2 YFSETQ. In DNA form, the CDR3 reads TGCGCCAGCAGCTTAGAGATTCTGAACGAGCAGTACTTC. Translating gives CASSLEILNEQYF.

The chain's CDR3 is CASSRGGLAGVYNEQFF. The CDR3 DNA reads TGCGCCAGCAGCCGGGGAGGACTAGCGGGAGTGTACAATGAGCAGTTCTTC. The V call is TRBV4-1, the J call TRBJ2-1, with 13 bases matching TRBD2. The V and J ends lost 4 bases and 4 bases, in that order; junction bases with no gene match: 7. The CDR3 has 17 residues. Germline V CDR1 and CDR2: MGHRA, YSYEKL.

This chain uses TRBV30 with TRBJ2-7; 8 bases align to TRBD2. This CDR3 comprises 13 residues. With V trimmed by 2 bases and J by 7 bases, 7 bases remained unmatched. The germline V gene has CDR1 GTSNPN and CDR2 SVGIG (reference sequence). The DNA for the CDR3 is TGTGCCTGGAGTTACCAAGCGGGAGTTGAGCAGTACTTC. This sequence encodes CAWSYQAGVEQYF.

The rearrangement joins TRBV2 to TRBJ2-7; D unresolved. The CDR3 covers 14 residues. Germline V gene sequence: CDR1 SNHLY, CDR2 FYNNEI. V was pared by 5 bases and J by 3 bases, with 14 bases between. CDR3 coding DNA: TGTGCCAGCAGTAGTCCGGGCTCGGGCTACGAGCAGTACTTC. This codes for CASSSPGSGYEQYF.

This chain uses TRBV3-1 (or the pseudogene TRBV3-2) with TRBJ2-1; the D is unclear. Trimming left V 1 base short and J 4 bases short, with 5 bases between. The CDR3 covers 13 residues. Germline V lookup: CDR1 LGHDT, CDR2 YNNKEL (reference sequence). CDR3 amino acids: CASSQAVYNEQFF. The CDR3, as DNA: TGTGCCAGCAGCCAAGCTGTGTACAATGAGCAGTTCTTC.

The V gene is TRBV4-2, the J gene TRBJ1-2; D not resolved. The CDR3 is 16 amino acids. Germline V CDR1 and CDR2: LGHNA, YNFKEQ. Trimming removed 0 bases from V and 11 bases from J, with 22 bases in between. The CDR3 region has the DNA TGTGCCAGCAGCCAAGAATTAGTCGGGCTAGCCGTCGGGTACACCTTC. It is translated as CASSQELVGLAVGYTF.

The rearrangement joins TRBV14 to TRBJ1-2; a weak D match, TRBD1 (6 bases). Per germline, CDR1 SGHDN and CDR2 FVKESK. V was shortened by 4 bases and J by 4 bases, with 10 bases between the two germline ends. This CDR3 has 13 amino acids. CDR3 sequence reads: CASSRTGFYGYTF. The CDR3 DNA is TGTGCCAGCAGCCGTACAGGGTTCTATGGCTACACCTTC.

This rearrangement joins TRBV28 to TRBJ1-2, with TRBD1 as a possible D gene (5 bases). The V and J ends lost 2 bases and 5 bases respectively, with 12 bases between them. Germline V gene sequence: CDR1 MDHEN, CDR2 SYDVKM. This CDR3 region has 14 residues. The CDR3 DNA is TGTGCCAGCAGTTTACTCCGGGGACTATATGGCTACACCTTC. Translation: CASSLLRGLYGYTF.

The chain recombines TRBV27 with TRBJ1-5; tentative D call: TRBD1 (6 bases). The germline V gene encodes CDR1 MNHEY and CDR2 SMNVEV (reference sequence). CDR3 length equals 14 residues. Between the trimmed V and J ends, which lost 5 bases and 11 bases, there was a span of 19 bases. CDR3 DNA sequence: TGTGCCAGCAGTCCACTCTTGGACAGCCCGTCCCAGCATTTT. This encodes CASSPLLDSPSQHF.